This T cell receptor (beta chain) emerged from a study of blood T cell repertoires in COVID-19. Across the whole study: From the United States, Italy and Spain came samples of acute and convalescent COVID-19.

The V gene end was trimmed by 11 bases and the J gene end by 6 bases; junction bases not matched to a gene: 16. The germline gives CDR1 MNHEY, CDR2 SMNVEV (reference sequence). This CDR3 is 14 amino acids long. Seattle-derived patients entered the study during active infection and were followed longitudinally. Authors' analysis steps: Scientists estimated how many nucleated cells there were by amplifying reference gene primers. Method: immunoSEQ multiplex PCR; TCRdb's copy keeps in-frame clones and lacks some. V and J calls and clone size are given by that table; D and trimming were obtained from the DNA. Here the sample spans roughly 380,000 clones, around nine tenths being singletons.

The sample was peripheral blood. The receptor was isolated from a woman aged 40 to 55 with COVID-19, enrolled during active disease. This chain connects TRBV27 to TRBJ2-7, with 7 positions matching TRBD1. The CDR3 DNA reads as TGTGCCGCAAAGGTCCGTGACAGGGCGTCCGAGCAGTACTTC. Its protein product is CAAKVRDRASEQYF.